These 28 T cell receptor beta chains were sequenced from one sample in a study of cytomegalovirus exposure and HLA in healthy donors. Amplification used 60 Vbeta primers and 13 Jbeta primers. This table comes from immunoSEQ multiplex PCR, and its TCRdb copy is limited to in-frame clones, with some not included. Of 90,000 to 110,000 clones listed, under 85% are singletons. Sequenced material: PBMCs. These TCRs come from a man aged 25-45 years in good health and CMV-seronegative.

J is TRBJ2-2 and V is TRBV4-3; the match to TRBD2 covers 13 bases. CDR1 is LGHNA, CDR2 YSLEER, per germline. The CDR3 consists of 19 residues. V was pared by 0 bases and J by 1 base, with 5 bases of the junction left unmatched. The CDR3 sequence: CASSQEMGLAGQNTGELFF. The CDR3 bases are TGCGCCAGCAGCCAAGAGATGGGACTAGCGGGGCAGAACACCGGGGAGCTGTTTTTT.

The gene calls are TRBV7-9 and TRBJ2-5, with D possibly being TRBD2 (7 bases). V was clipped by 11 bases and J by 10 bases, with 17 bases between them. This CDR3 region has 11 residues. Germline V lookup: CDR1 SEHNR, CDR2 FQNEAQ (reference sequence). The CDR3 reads CAREDSSIQYF. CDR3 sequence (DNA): TGTGCCCGGGAGGACAGTTCGATCCAGTACTTC.

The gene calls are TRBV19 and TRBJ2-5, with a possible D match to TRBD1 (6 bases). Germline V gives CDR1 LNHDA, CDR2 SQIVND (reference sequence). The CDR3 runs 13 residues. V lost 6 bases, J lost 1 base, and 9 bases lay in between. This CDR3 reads CASSRTVQETQYF. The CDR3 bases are TGTGCCAGTAGCCGGACAGTCCAAGAGACCCAGTACTTC.

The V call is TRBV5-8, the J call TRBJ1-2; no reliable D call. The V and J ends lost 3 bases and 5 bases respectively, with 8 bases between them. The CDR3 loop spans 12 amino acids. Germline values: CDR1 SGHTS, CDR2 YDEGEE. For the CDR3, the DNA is TGTGCCAGCAGCTCGACGGGATATGGCTACACCTTC. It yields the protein CASSSTGYGYTF.

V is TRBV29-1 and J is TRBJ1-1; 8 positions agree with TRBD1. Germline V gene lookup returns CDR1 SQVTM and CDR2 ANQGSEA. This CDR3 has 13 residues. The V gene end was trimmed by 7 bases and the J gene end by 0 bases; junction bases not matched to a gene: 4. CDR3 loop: CSAGTGVNTEAFF. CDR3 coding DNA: TGCAGCGCTGGGACAGGAGTGAACACTGAAGCTTTCTTT.

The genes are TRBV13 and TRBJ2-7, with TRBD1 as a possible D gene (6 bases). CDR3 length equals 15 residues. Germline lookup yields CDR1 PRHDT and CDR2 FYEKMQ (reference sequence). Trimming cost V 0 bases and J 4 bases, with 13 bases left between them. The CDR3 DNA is TGTGCCAGCAGCTTAGGCCGTGGCAGGGGATACGAGCAGTACTTC. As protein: CASSLGRGRGYEQYF.

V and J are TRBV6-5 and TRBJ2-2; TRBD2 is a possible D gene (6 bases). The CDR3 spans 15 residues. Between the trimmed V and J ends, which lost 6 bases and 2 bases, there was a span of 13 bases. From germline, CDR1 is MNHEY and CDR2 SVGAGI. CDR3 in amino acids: CASRGGGGNTGELFF. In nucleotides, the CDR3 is TGTGCCAGCAGGGGGGGTGGGGGTAACACCGGGGAGCTGTTTTTT.

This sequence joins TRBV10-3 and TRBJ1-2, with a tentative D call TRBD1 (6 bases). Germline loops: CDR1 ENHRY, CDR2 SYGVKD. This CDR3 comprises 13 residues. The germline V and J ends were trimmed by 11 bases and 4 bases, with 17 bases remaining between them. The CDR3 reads CALARQETYGYTF. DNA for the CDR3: TGTGCCCTCGCGCGACAGGAGACCTATGGCTACACCTTC.

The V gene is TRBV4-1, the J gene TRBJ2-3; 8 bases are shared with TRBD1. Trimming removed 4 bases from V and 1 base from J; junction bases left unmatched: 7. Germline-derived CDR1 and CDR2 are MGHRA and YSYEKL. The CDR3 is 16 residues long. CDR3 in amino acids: CASSPPPGQGTDTQYF. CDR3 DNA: TGCGCCAGCAGCCCCCCTCCGGGACAGGGCACAGATACGCAGTATTTT.

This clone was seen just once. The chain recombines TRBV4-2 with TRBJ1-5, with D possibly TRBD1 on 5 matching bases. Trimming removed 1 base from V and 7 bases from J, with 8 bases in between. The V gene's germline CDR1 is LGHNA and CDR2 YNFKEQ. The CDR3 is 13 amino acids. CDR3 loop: CASSQGGGQPQHF. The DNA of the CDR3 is TGTGCCAGCAGCCAAGGCGGGGGGCAGCCCCAGCATTTT.

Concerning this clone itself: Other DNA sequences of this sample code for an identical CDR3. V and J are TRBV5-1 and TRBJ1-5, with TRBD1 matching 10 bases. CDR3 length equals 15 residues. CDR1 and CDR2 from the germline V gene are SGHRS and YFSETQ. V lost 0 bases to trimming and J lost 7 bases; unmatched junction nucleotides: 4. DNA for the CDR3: TGCGCCAGCAGCTTGGCCGGGACAGGGGACCAGCCCCAGCATTTT. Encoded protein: CASSLAGTGDQPQHF.

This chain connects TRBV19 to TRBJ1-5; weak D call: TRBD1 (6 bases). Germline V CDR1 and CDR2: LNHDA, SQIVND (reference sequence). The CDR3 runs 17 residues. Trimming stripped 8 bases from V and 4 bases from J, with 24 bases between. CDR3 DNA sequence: TGTGCCAGTTCAATGGGGGCAGACCCTTTTCGGAATCAGCCCCAGCATTTT. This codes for CASSMGADPFRNQPQHF.

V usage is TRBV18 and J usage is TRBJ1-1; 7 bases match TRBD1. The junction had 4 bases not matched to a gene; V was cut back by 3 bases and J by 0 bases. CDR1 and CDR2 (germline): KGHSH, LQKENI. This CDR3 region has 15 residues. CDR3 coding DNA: TGTGCCAGCTCACCCAATACAGGGGTGAACACTGAAGCTTTCTTT. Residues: CASSPNTGVNTEAFF.

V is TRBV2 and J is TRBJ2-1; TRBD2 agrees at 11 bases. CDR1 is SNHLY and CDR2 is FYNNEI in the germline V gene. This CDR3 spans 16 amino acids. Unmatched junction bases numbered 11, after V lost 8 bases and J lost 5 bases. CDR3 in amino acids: CASGKELAGGNNEQFF. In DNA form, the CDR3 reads TGTGCCAGCGGGAAAGAGCTAGCGGGAGGAAACAATGAGCAGTTCTTC.

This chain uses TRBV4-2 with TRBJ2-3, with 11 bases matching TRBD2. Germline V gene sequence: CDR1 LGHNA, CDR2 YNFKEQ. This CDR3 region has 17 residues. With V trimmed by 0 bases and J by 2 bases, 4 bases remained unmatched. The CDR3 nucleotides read TGTGCCAGCAGCCAAGATGGGACTAGCGGCCCCACAGATACGCAGTATTTT. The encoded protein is CASSQDGTSGPTDTQYF.

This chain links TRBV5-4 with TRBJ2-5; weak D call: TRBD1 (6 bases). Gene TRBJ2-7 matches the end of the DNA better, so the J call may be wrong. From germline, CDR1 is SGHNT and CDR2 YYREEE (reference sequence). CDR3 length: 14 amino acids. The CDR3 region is CASSSVTGEDEQYF. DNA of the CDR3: TGTGCCAGCAGCTCTGTGACAGGAGAAGACGAGCAGTACTTC.

CDR3 protein: CASSVTGTSGNEQFF. The CDR3 coding sequence is TGTGCCAGCAGCGTAACCGGGACTAGCGGCAATGAGCAGTTCTTC. This chain connects TRBV7-9 to TRBJ2-1; 11 positions agree with TRBD2. Germline V CDR1 and CDR2: SEHNR, FQNEAQ (reference sequence). This CDR3 spans 15 amino acids. Losses at the gene ends were 5 bases for V and 6 bases for J; bases not matched to a gene: 6.

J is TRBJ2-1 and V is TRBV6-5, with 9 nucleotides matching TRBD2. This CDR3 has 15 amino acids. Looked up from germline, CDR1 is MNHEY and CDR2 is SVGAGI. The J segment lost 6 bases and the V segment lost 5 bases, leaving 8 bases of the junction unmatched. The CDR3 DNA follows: TGTGCCAGCAGTCCTAAGCGGGGGGCAATCAATGAGCAGTTCTTC. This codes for CASSPKRGAINEQFF.

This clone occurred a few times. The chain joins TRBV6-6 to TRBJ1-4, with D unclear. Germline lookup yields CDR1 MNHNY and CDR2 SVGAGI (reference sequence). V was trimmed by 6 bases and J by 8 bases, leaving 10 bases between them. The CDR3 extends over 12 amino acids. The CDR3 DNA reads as TGTGCCAGCAGCCAAGTCAGGGAAAAACTGTTTTTT. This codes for CASSQVREKLFF.

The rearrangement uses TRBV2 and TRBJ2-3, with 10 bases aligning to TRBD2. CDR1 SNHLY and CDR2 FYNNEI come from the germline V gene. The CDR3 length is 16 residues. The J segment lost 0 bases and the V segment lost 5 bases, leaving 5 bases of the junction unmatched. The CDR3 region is CASSRWTSGSTDTQYF. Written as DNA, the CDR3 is TGTGCCAGCAGTCGCTGGACTAGCGGTAGCACAGATACGCAGTATTTT. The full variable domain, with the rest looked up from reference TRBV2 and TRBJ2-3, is EPEVTQTPSHQVTQMGQEVILRCVPISNHLYFYWYRQILGQKVEFLVSFYNNEISEKSEIFDDQFSVERPDGSNFTLKIRSTKLEDSAMYFCASSRWTSGSTDTQYFGPGTRLTVL.

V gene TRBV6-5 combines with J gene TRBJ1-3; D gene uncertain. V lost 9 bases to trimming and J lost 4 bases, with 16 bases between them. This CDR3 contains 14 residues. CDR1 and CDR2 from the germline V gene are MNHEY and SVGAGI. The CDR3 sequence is CASPPGGNGNTIYF. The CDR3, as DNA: TGTGCCAGTCCTCCAGGAGGGAACGGAAACACCATATATTTT.

For the CDR3, the DNA is TGTGCCAGTAGTATCGGGACTGGGCGGGACGAGCAGTACTTC. Encoded protein: CASSIGTGRDEQYF. The chain joins TRBV19 to TRBJ2-7; tentative D call: TRBD2 (6 bases). V lost 3 bases and J 5 bases, leaving 14 bases between the germline ends. Per the germline V gene, CDR1 is LNHDA and CDR2 is SQIVND (reference sequence). There are 14 residues in the CDR3.

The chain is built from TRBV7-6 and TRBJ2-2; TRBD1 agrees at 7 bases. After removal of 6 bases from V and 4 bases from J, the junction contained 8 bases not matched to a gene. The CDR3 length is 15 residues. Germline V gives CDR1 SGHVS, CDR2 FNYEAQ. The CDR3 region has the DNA TGTGCCAGCAGGGCCGCGACAGGGACCACCGGGGAGCTGTTTTTT. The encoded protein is CASRAATGTTGELFF.

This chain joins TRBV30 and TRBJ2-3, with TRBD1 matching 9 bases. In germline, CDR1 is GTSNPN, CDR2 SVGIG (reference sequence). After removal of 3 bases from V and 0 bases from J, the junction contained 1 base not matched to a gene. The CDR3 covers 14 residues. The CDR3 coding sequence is TGTGCCTGGAGCGGGACAGGGAGCACAGATACGCAGTATTTT. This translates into CAWSGTGSTDTQYF.

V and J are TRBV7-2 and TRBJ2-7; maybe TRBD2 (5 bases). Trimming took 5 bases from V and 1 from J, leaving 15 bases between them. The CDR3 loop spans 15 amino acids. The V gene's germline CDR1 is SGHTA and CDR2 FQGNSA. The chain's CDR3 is CASSQAVGESYEQYF. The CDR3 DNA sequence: TGTGCCAGCAGCCAAGCGGTGGGAGAATCCTACGAGCAGTACTTC.

The CDR3 loop is CASSQPGAGNTIYF. The DNA of the CDR3 is TGCGCCAGCAGCCAACCAGGGGCTGGAAACACCATATATTTT. The chain couples TRBV4-3 to TRBJ1-3, with TRBD1 as a possible D gene (6 bases). The germline CDR1 and CDR2 sequences are LGHNA and YSLEER. Trimming removed 2 bases at V and 2 bases at J, with 7 bases between. There are 14 residues in the CDR3.

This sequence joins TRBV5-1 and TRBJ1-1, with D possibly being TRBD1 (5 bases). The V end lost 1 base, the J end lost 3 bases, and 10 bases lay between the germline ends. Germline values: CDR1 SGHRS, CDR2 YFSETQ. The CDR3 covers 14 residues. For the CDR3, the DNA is TGCGCCAGCAGCTTGAGCAGGGTGGACACTGAAGCTTTCTTT. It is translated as CASSLSRVDTEAFF.

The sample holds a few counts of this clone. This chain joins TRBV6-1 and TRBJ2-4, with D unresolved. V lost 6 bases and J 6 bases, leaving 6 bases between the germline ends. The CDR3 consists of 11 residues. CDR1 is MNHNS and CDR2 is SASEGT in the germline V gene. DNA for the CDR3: TGTGCCAGCAGATATTCAAACATTCAGTACTTC. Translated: CASRYSNIQYF.